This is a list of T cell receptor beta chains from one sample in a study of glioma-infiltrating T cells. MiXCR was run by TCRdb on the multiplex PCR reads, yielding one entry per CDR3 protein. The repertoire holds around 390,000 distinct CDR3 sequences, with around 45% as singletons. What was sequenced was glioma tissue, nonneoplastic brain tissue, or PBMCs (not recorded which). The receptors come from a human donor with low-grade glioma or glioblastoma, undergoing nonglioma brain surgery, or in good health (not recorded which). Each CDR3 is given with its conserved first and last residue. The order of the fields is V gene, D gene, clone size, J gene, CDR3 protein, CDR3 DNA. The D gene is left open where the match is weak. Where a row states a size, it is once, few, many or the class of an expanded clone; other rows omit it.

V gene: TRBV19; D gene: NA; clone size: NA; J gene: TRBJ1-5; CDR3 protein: CASSTGFNQPQHF; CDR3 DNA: TGTGCCAGTAGTACGGGATTCAATCAGCCCCAGCATTTT
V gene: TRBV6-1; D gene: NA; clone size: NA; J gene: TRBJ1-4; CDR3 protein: CASSLRRIREKLFF; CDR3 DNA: TGTGCCAGCAGCCTCAGGCGGATACGGGAAAAACTGTTTTTT
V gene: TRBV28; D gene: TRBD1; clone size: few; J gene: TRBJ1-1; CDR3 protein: CASSTPHRGDTEAFF; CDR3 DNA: TGTGCCAGCAGTACGCCTCACAGGGGAGACACTGAAGCTTTCTTT
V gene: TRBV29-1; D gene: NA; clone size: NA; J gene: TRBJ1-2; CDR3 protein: CSVKRDYGYTF; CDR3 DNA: TGCAGCGTCAAACGAGACTATGGCTACACCTTC
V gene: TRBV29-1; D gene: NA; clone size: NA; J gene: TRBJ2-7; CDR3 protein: CSIRQGRSYEQYF; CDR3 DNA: TGCAGCATAAGGCAGGGGCGAAGCTACGAGCAGTACTTC
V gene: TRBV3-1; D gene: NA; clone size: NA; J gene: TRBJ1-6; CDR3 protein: CASSLGATNSPLHF; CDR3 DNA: TGTGCCAGCAGTCTCGGGGCTACGAATTCACCCCTCCACTTT
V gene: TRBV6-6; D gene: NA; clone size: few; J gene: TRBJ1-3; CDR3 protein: CASSYSTSLDTIYF; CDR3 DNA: TGTGCCAGCAGTTACTCGACTTCGTTGGACACCATATATTTT
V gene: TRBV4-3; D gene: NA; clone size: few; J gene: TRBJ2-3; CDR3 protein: CASSQGTRGTDTQYF; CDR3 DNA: TGCGCCAGCAGCCAAGGGACAAGGGGCACAGATACGCAGTATTTT
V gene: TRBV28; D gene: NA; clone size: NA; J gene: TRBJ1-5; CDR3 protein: CASSSGGGGQPQHF; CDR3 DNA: TGTGCCAGCAGCTCCGGAGGAGGGGGTCAGCCCCAGCATTTT
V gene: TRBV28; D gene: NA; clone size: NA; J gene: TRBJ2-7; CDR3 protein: CASNRQLTYEQYF; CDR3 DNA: TGTGCCAGCAACAGACAACTGACCTACGAGCAGTACTTC
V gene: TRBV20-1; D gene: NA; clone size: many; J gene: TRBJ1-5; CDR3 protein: CSAITVPGSNQPQHF; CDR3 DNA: TGCAGTGCTATCACTGTCCCAGGTAGCAATCAGCCCCAGCATTTT
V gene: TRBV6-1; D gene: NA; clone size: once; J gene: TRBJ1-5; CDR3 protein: CASSPSGHDNQHQHF; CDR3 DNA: TGTGCCAGCTCACCGTCCGGGCACGACAATCAGCACCAGCATTTT
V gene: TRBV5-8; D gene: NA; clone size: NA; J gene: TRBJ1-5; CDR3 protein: CASSLEYRAGNQPQHF; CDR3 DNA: TGTGCCAGCAGCTTGGAGTACAGGGCGGGCAATCAGCCCCAGCATTTT
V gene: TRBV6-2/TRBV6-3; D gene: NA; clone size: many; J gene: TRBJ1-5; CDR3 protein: CASSYSGEQPQHF; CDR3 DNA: TGTGCCAGCAGTTACTCCGGGGAACAGCCCCAGCATTTT
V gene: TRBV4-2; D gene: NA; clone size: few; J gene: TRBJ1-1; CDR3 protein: CASSQGAGTNTEAFF; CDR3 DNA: TGTGCCAGCAGCCAGGGGGCAGGGACGAACACTGAAGCTTTCTTT
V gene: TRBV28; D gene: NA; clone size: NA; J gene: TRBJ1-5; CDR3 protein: CASSLGGGTDTQHF; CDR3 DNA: TGTGCCAGCAGTTTAGGCGGGGGAACAGATACGCAGCATTTT
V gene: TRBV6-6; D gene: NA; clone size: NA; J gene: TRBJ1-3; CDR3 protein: CASSYFPGRFSGNTIYF; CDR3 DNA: TGTGCCAGCAGTTACTTCCCGGGACGTTTCTCTGGAAACACCATATATTTT
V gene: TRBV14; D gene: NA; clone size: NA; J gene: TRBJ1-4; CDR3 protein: CASSQVHGLLEKLFF; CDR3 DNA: TGTGCCAGCAGCCAAGTGCACGGCCTTCTTGAAAAACTGTTTTTT
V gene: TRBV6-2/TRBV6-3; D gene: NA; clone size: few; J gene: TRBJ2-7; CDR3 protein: CASSYFRTDTPQYF; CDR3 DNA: TGTGCCAGCAGTTACTTCCGGACCGATACCCCGCAGTACTTC
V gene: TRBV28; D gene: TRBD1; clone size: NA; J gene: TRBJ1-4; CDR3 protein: CASSPPRGQATNEKLFF; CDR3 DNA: TGTGCCAGCAGCCCGCCCAGGGGGCAGGCAACTAATGAAAAACTGTTTTTT
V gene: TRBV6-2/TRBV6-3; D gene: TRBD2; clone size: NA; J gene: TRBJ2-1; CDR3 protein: CASNPYSGIVYNEQFF; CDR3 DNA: TGTGCCAGCAATCCTTATAGCGGGATTGTCTACAATGAGCAGTTCTTC
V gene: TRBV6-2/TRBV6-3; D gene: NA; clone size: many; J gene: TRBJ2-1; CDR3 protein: CASSLGLLADEQFF; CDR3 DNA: TGTGCCAGCAGTTTAGGGCTTCTAGCCGATGAGCAGTTCTTC
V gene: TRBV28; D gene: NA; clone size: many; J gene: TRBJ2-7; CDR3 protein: CASRNRGPYEQYF; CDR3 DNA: TGTGCCAGCAGAAATAGGGGCCCCTACGAGCAGTACTTC
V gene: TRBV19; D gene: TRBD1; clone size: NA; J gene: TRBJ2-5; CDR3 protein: CASSIRDREEETQYF; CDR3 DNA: TGTGCCAGTAGTATCCGGGACAGGGAAGAAGAGACCCAGTACTTC